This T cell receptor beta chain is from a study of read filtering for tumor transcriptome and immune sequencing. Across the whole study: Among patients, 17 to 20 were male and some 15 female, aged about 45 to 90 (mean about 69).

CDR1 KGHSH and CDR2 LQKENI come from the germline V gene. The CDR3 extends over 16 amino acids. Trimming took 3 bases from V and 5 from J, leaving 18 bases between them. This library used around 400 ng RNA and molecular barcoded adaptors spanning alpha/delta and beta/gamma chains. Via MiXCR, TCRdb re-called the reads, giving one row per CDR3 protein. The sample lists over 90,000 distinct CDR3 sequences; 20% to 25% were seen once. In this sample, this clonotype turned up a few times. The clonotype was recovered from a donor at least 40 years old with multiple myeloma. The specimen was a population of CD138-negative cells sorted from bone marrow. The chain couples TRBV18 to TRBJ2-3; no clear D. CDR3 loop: CASSPVSAGAQDTQYF. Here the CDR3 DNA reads TGTGCCAGCTCACCGGTCTCTGCCGGCGCCCAAGATACGCAGTATTTT.